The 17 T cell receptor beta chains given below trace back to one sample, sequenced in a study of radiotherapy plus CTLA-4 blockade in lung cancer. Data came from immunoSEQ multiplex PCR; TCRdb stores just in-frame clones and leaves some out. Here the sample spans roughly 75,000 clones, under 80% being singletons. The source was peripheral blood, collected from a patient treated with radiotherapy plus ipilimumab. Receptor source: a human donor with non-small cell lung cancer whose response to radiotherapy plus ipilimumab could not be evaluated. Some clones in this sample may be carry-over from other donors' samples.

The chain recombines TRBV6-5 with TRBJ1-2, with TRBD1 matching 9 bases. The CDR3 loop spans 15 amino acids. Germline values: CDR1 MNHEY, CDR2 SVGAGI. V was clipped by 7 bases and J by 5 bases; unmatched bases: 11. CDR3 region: CASTPRTGARYGYTF. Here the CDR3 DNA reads TGTGCCAGCACCCCCAGGACAGGGGCGAGGTATGGCTACACCTTC.

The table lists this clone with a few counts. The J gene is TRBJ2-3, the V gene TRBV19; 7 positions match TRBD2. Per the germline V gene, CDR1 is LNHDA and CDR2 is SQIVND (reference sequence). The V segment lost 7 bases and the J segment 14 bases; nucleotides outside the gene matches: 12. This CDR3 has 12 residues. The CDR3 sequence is CASTPSGTILYF. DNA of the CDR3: TGTGCCAGTACGCCCTCGGGGACTATTCTGTATTTT.

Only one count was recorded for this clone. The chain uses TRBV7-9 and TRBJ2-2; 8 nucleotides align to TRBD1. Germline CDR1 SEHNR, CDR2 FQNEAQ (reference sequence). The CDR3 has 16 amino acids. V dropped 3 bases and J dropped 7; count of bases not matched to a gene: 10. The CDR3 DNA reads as TGTGCCAGCAGCTTGAACATCGGACAGGGTAACGGGGAGCTGTTTTTT. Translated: CASSLNIGQGNGELFF.

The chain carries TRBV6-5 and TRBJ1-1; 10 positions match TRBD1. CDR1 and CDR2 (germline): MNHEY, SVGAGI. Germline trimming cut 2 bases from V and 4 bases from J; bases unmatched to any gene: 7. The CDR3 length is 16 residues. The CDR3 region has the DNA TGTGCCAGCAGTTACCTGGGACAGGGGTGGGGCACTGAAGCTTTCTTT. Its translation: CASSYLGQGWGTEAFF.

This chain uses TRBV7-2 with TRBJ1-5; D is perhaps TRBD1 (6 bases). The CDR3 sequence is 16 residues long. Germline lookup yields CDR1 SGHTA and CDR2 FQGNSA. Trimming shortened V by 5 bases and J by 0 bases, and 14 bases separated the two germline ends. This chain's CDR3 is CASSPDRRNSNQPQHF. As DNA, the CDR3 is TGTGCCAGCAGCCCGGACAGACGCAATAGCAATCAGCCCCAGCATTTT.

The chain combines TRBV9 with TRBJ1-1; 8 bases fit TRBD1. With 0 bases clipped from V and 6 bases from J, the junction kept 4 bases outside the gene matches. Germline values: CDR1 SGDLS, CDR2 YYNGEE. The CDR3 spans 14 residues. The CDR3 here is CASSVGGTGPEAFF. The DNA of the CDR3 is TGTGCCAGCAGCGTAGGTGGGACAGGCCCTGAAGCTTTCTTT.

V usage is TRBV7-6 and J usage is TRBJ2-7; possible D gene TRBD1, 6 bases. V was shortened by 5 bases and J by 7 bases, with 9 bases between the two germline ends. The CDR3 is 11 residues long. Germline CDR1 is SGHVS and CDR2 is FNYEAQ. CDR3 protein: CASSKQGEQYF. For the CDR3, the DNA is TGTGCCAGCAGCAAACAGGGTGAGCAGTACTTC.

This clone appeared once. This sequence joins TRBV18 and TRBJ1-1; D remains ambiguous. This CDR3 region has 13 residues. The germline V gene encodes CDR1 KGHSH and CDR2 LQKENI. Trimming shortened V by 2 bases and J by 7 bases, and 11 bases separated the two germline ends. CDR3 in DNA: TGTGCCAGCTCACCATTCCCCGAGGGTGAAGCTTTCTTT. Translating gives CASSPFPEGEAFF. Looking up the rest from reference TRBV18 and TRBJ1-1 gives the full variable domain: NAGVMQNPRHLVRRRGQEARLRCSPMKGHSHVYWYRQLPEEGLKFMVYLQKENIIDESGMPKERFSAEFPKEGPSILRIQQVVRGDSAAYFCASSPFPEGEAFFGQGTRLTVV.

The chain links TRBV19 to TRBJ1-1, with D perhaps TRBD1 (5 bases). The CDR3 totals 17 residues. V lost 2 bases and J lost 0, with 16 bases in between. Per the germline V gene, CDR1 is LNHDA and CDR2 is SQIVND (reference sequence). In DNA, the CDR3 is TGTGCCAGTAGTATATCGGGTTCAGGGCTGATGAACACTGAAGCTTTCTTT. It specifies CASSISGSGLMNTEAFF.

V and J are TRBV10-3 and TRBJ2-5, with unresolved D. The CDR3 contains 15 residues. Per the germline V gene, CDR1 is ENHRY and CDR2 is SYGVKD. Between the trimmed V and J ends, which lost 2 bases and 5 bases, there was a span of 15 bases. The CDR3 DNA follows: TGTGCCATCAGTGAGATGGCGGCAAAAGCGGAGACCCAGTACTTC. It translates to CAISEMAAKAETQYF.

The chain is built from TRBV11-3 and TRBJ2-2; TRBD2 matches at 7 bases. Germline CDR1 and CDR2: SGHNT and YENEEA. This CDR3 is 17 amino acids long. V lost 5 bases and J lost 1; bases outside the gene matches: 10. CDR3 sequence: CASSPHVGRGNTGELFF. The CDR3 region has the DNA TGTGCCAGCAGCCCTCACGTAGGGAGGGGGAACACCGGGGAGCTGTTTTTT.

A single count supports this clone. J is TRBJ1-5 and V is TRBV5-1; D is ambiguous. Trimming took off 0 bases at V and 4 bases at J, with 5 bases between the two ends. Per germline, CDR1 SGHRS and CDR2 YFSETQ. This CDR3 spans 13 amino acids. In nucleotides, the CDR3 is TGCGCCAGCAGCTTGGACGGGAATCAGCCCCAGCATTTT. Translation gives CASSLDGNQPQHF.

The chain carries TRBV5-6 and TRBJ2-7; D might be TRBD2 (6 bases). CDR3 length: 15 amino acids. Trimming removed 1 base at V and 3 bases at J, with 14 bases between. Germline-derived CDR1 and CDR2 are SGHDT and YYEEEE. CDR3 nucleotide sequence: TGTGCCAGCAGCTTGCAGGGAGGAGGACACTACGAGCAGTACTTC. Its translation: CASSLQGGGHYEQYF.

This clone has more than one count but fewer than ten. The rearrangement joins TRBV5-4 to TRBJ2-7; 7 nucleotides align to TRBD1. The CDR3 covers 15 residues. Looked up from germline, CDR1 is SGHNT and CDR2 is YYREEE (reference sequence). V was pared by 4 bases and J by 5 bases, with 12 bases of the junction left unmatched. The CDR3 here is CASSQATGIRNEQYF. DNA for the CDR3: TGTGCCAGCAGCCAAGCGACAGGGATAAGGAACGAGCAGTACTTC.

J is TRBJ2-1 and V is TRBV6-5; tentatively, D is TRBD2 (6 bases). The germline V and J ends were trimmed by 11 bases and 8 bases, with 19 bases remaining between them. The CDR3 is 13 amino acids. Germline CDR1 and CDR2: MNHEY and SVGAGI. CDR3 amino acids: CAVGASDYDEQFF. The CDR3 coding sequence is TGTGCCGTTGGGGCTAGCGATTACGATGAGCAGTTCTTC.

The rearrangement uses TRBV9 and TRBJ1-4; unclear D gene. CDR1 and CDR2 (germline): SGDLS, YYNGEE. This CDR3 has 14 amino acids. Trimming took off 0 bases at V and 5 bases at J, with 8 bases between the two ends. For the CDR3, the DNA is TGTGCCAGCAGCGTAGGGCGGGCGAATGAAAAACTGTTTTTT. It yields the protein CASSVGRANEKLFF.

This CDR3 is CASSDPGTDSYEQYF. The CDR3 DNA follows: TGTGCCAGCAGTGATCCCGGGACAGACTCCTACGAGCAGTACTTC. This sequence joins TRBV25-1 and TRBJ2-5, with TRBD1 matching 7 bases. The DNA matches TRBJ2-7 better at its end, which makes the J call doubtful. CDR1 and CDR2 (germline): MGHDK, SYGVNS. The CDR3 contains 15 residues.